This T cell receptor (beta chain) emerged from a study of T cell changes during pregnancy in multiple sclerosis. This clone was counted once. Measured with immunoSEQ multiplex PCR; TCRdb has only the in-frame clones, and not every one. This sample yields tens of thousands of clones, of which approximately 90% are seen a single time; over 5% belongs to the top ten. Trimming shortened V by 2 bases and J by 4 bases, and 7 bases separated the two germline ends. The CDR3 has 13 residues. Germline CDR1 is ENHRY and CDR2 is SYGVKD. The sequence was collected from a female donor in good health, enrolled as a control in a pregnancy study. The chain combines TRBV10-3 with TRBJ2-3, with D hard to call. Sequencing was performed on CD8+ T cells from peripheral blood mononuclear cells, taken after pregnancy. The CDR3 DNA sequence: TGTGCCATCAGTGAGGGTCCGGCAGATACGCAGTATTTT. This translates into CAISEGPADTQYF.